This TCR beta chain derives from a study of memory CD4+ T cells and cytomegalovirus serostatus. Study-level information: This sample comes from healthy Belgian adults, 9 CMV seropositive, some 22 seronegative.

Overall study results and limits: CD4+ memory repertoires contained 67 of 164 reported CMV TCRbeta sequences. Suggested: most of the CMV-linked TCR signature lies in CD4+ memory cells.

Assay: immunoSEQ multiplex PCR; the TCRdb copy retains only in-frame clones and omits some. This table holds about 41,000 clones, more than 75% found once. The sort gate was single viable CD3+CD4+CD8-CD45RO+ cells for memory CD4+ T cells. After thawing, CD4+ T cells were positively selected. This clone was picked up one time. The antigen remains undetermined. Germline lookup yields CDR1 MNHNY and CDR2 SVGAGI (reference sequence). Deletions cut 4 bases from V and 4 bases from J, with 13 bases between. This CDR3 region has 14 residues. The material sequenced was memory CD4+ T cells from blood. The clonotype comes from an adult in good health and CMV-seronegative. The rearrangement joins TRBV6-6 to TRBJ1-2; D is unclear. CDR3 residues: CASSSADNTYGYTF. The CDR3 coding sequence is TGTGCCAGCAGTTCCGCCGACAACACCTATGGCTACACCTTC.